This T cell receptor (beta chain) was obtained from a study of T-cell memory formation after mild COVID-19. Overall study context: TCR clusters largely stayed donor specific. Findings and caveats of the study: In pre-infection memory, a portion of responding clones appeared, which suggested that cross-reactive memory joined. The study found balanced CD4/CD8 in clones contracting day 15 to 85 and a CD4+ lean in later expanders. Of the contracting clones, CD4+ ones lay mainly in CM and EM, and CD8+ ones in EMRA.

Each CDR3 protein is one row after TCRdb ran MiXCR on the 5' RACE reads. Among more than 80,000 distinct CDR3 sequences listed, 9.5% to 15% were seen once. This CDR3 has 15 residues. V lost 5 bases and J lost 8; bases outside the gene matches: 6. In its sample, this clonotype was seen a few times. What it recognizes is unknown. This chain uses TRBV12-3 or TRBV12-4 with TRBJ1-4; TRBD1 aligns across 12 bases. The sequencing input was PBMCs or a T cell subset sorted from them (not recorded which). The TCR comes from an adult woman who had mild COVID-19 (a few samples of this study predate the infection). Cell type and time point are not known. Here the CDR3 reads CASSPGTGGGEKLFF. CDR3 in DNA: TGTGCCAGCAGTCCCGGGACAGGGGGCGGCGAAAAACTGTTTTTT.